Shown below are 23 T cell receptor beta chains from a single sample sequenced in a study of blood T cell repertoires in COVID-19. Clones were read by immunoSEQ multiplex PCR, and TCRdb kept only the in-frame ones, dropping some. The repertoire has 150,000 to 200,000 clones, around 83% of them found once; the top ten carry roughly 0.99%. Sample: peripheral blood. These TCRs come from a man between 18 and 35 years old with acute or convalescent COVID-19.

The V call is TRBV21-1, the J call TRBJ2-3; the table names TRBD2, a call not compared with the DNA. TRBV21-1 is reported as a pseudogene. The CDR3 contains 16 residues. The CDR3 reads CASSKGEGGAKDTQYF. The CDR3 bases are TGTGCCAGCAGCAAAGGTGAAGGGGGGGCCAAAGATACGCAGTATTTT.

The genes are TRBV2 and TRBJ2-3, with 8 nucleotides matching TRBD2. Germline lookup yields CDR1 SNHLY and CDR2 FYNNEI. This CDR3 spans 15 amino acids. Trimming cost V 6 bases and J 1 base; bases outside gene matches: 6. CDR3 nucleotide sequence: TGTGCCAGCAGCGTCCGGCGGGGGGGCACAGATACGCAGTATTTT. It encodes CASSVRRGGTDTQYF.

This chain uses TRBV30 with TRBJ2-1; tentative D call: TRBD2 (6 bases). The germline V gene encodes CDR1 GTSNPN and CDR2 SVGIG (reference sequence). The CDR3 has 15 amino acids. The V and J ends lost 0 bases and 7 bases respectively, with 16 bases between them. The CDR3 here is CAWSVGQRAQNEQFF. The CDR3 coding sequence is TGTGCCTGGAGTGTAGGGCAGCGGGCCCAGAATGAGCAGTTCTTC.

This sequence joins TRBV19 and TRBJ1-2; 8 bases are a match to TRBD1. The trim removed 4 bases at V and 4 bases at J, leaving 11 bases unmatched. Germline V gene data show CDR1 as LNHDA and CDR2 as SQIVND (reference sequence). This CDR3 has 16 amino acids. CDR3 bases: TGTGCCAGTAGTACAGCCCGGGCAGGGGGCGGCTATGGCTACACCTTC. The encoded protein is CASSTARAGGGYGYTF.

The rearrangement uses TRBV25-1 and TRBJ1-1, with D maybe TRBD1 (5 bases). CDR1 is MGHDK and CDR2 is SYGVNS in the germline V gene. V shed 6 bases and J shed 6 bases, with 8 bases lying between them. The CDR3 spans 11 residues. The CDR3 DNA reads as TGTGCCAGCAGCGTAGGGGCTGAAGCTTTCTTT. Protein product: CASSVGAEAFF.

The CDR3 DNA sequence: TGTGCCAGCTCACCCGACAGGGCGATAAGGTCCTATAATTCACCCCTCCACTTT. It specifies CASSPDRAIRSYNSPLHF. The chain joins TRBV18 to TRBJ1-6, with TRBD1 identical over 7 bases. The germline CDR1 and CDR2 sequences are KGHSH and LQKENI. With V trimmed by 3 bases and J by 1 base, 9 bases remained unmatched. CDR3 length: 18 amino acids.

The chain combines TRBV6-9 with TRBJ2-2; 12 nucleotides line up with TRBD2. This CDR3 region has 13 residues. The ends lost 8 bases at V and 10 bases at J; junction bases unmatched: 5. Germline V lookup: CDR1 MNHGY, CDR2 SVAAGI. The CDR3 sequence is CASDTSGGPELFF. In nucleotides, the CDR3 is TGTGCCAGCGATACTAGCGGGGGGCCGGAGCTGTTTTTT.

The genes are TRBV9 and TRBJ2-5; 8 positions agree with TRBD2. Germline lookup yields CDR1 SGDLS and CDR2 YYNGEE. The CDR3 length is 14 residues. Losses at the gene ends were 4 bases for V and 5 bases for J; bases not matched to a gene: 7. The CDR3 loop is CASSRAGGGETQYF. In DNA form, the CDR3 reads TGTGCCAGCAGCCGTGCGGGGGGAGGGGAGACCCAGTACTTC.

This chain uses TRBV5-1 with TRBJ2-3; 8 nucleotides match TRBD2. The germline V gene encodes CDR1 SGHRS and CDR2 YFSETQ. This CDR3 has 15 amino acids. The V and J ends lost 0 bases and 2 bases, in that order; junction bases with no gene match: 2. The CDR3 DNA reads as TGCGCCAGCAGCTTGGATAGCGGGGCCACAGATACGCAGTATTTT. Encoded protein: CASSLDSGATDTQYF.

This clone was seen just once. This rearrangement joins TRBV10-3 to TRBJ2-3, with 7 bases that match TRBD2. Germline values: CDR1 ENHRY, CDR2 SYGVKD. Germline trimming cut 2 bases from V and 3 bases from J; bases unmatched to any gene: 5. The CDR3 runs 15 residues. CDR3 in amino acids: CAISEEGTMTDTQYF. The CDR3 region has the DNA TGTGCCATCAGTGAGGAAGGGACTATGACAGATACGCAGTATTTT.

The chain couples TRBV19 to TRBJ1-2, with 7 bases lining up with TRBD1. V lost 0 bases to trimming and J lost 0 bases; unmatched junction nucleotides: 7. The germline V gene encodes CDR1 LNHDA and CDR2 SQIVND (reference sequence). The CDR3 runs 17 residues. In DNA form, the CDR3 reads TGTGCCAGTAGTATAGATCACTACAGGGGCCCTAACTATGGCTACACCTTC. Translated: CASSIDHYRGPNYGYTF.

The chain is built from TRBV12-5 and TRBJ1-1; a weak D match, TRBD1 (5 bases). The CDR3 spans 14 residues. V was shortened by 3 bases and J by 4 bases, with 12 bases between the two germline ends. From germline, CDR1 is LGHNT and CDR2 FRNRAP. The CDR3 DNA sequence: TGTGCTAGTGGTTTCGGGGGGGTCGGCACTGAAGCTTTCTTT. It encodes CASGFGGVGTEAFF.

V is TRBV7-3 and J is TRBJ2-3; TRBD2 agrees at 8 bases. This CDR3 has 15 residues. Germline CDR1 is SGHTA and CDR2 is FQGTGA. J was trimmed by 6 bases and V by 6 bases; bases with no gene match: 11. This CDR3 reads CASSSMAGGLDTQYF. As DNA, the CDR3 is TGTGCCAGCAGTTCCATGGCGGGGGGTTTGGATACGCAGTATTTT.

This chain links TRBV19 with TRBJ1-1; 9 nucleotides line up with TRBD1. J gave up 4 bases and V 6 bases, and 6 bases lay outside the gene matches. Germline V lookup: CDR1 LNHDA, CDR2 SQIVND (reference sequence). This CDR3 contains 14 residues. The CDR3 nucleotides read TGTGCCAGTAGACAAACAGGGGGCGTCACTGAAGCTTTCTTT. This sequence encodes CASRQTGGVTEAFF.

V and J are TRBV6-2 or TRBV6-3 and TRBJ1-5, with D perhaps TRBD1 (5 bases). CDR3 size: 14 residues. The germline V and J ends were trimmed by 2 bases and 5 bases, with 10 bases remaining between them. Germline V CDR1 and CDR2: MNHEY, SVGEGT. Here the CDR3 reads CASSYDSQYQPQHF. CDR3 DNA sequence: TGTGCCAGCAGTTACGACAGCCAATATCAGCCCCAGCATTTT.

This clone was seen more than once but under ten times. V is TRBV4-2 and J is TRBJ1-1; 8 bases fit TRBD1. In germline, CDR1 is LGHNA, CDR2 YNFKEQ. J gave up 3 bases and V 3 bases, and 3 bases lay outside the gene matches. The CDR3 has 14 residues. The CDR3 region is CASSQDRADTEAFF. The CDR3 DNA sequence: TGTGCCAGCAGCCAGGACAGGGCGGACACTGAAGCTTTCTTT.

This chain joins TRBV5-1 and TRBJ2-2; D might be TRBD2 (5 bases). Trimming removed 8 bases from V and 6 bases from J, with 17 bases in between. This CDR3 region has 14 residues. Germline assignment: CDR1 SGHRS and CDR2 YFSETQ. This CDR3 is CASSVDNGPGELFF. The CDR3, as DNA: TGCGCCAGTAGCGTTGACAATGGTCCCGGGGAGCTGTTTTTT. The full variable domain, its missing parts supplied by reference TRBV5-1 and TRBJ2-2, is KAGVTQTPRYLIKTRGQQVTLSCSPISGHRSVSWYQQTPGQGLQFLFEYFSETQRNKGNFPGRFSGRQFSNSRSEMNVSTLELGDSALYLCASSVDNGPGELFFGEGSRLTVL.

This clone has only one observation. The chain combines TRBV7-6 with TRBJ2-3; 9 nucleotides agree with TRBD1. In germline, CDR1 is SGHVS, CDR2 FNYEAQ. Germline trimming cut 3 bases from V and 3 bases from J; bases unmatched to any gene: 4. The CDR3 has 15 residues. Here the CDR3 reads CASSFRGQGTDTQYF. CDR3 nucleotide sequence: TGTGCCAGCAGCTTTCGGGGACAGGGTACAGATACGCAGTATTTT.

V and J are TRBV14 and TRBJ2-5; D not certain. With 0 bases removed from V and 3 bases from J, the gap between germline ends came to 5 bases. Germline values: CDR1 SGHDN, CDR2 FVKESK. The CDR3 length is 13 residues. The CDR3 region has the DNA TGTGCCAGCAGCCAAGATGTCGAAGAGACCCAGTACTTC. It codes for CASSQDVEETQYF.

The chain couples TRBV5-1 to TRBJ2-7, with D maybe TRBD2 (6 bases). CDR1 is SGHRS, CDR2 YFSETQ, per germline. The CDR3 totals 17 residues. Trimming cost V 1 base and J 0 bases, with 17 bases left between them. For the CDR3, the DNA is TGCGCCAGCAGCTTGTCCTCCTTGGGGGGTAGCTCCTACGAGCAGTACTTC. This gives the protein CASSLSSLGGSSYEQYF.

The chain uses TRBV27 and TRBJ2-5, with TRBD2 as a possible D gene (5 bases). Germline loops: CDR1 MNHEY, CDR2 SMNVEV (reference sequence). Between the trimmed V and J ends, which lost 4 bases and 5 bases, there was a span of 11 bases. The CDR3 is 13 residues long. The chain's CDR3 is CASSSKPGETQYF. CDR3 coding DNA: TGTGCCAGCAGTTCAAAACCGGGGGAGACCCAGTACTTC.

V and J are TRBV30 and TRBJ1-1; 9 positions match TRBD1. The CDR3 covers 14 residues. With V trimmed by 8 bases and J by 3 bases, 10 bases remained unmatched. CDR1 is GTSNPN, CDR2 SVGIG, per germline (reference sequence). This CDR3 is CAGLQGAVYTEAFF. In DNA form, the CDR3 reads TGTGCCGGTCTACAGGGGGCGGTGTACACTGAAGCTTTCTTT. Based on the CDR3 plus reference TRBV30 and TRBJ1-1, the full variable domain is SQTIHQWPATLVQPVGSPLSLECTVEGTSNPNLYWYRQAAGRGLQLLFYSVGIGQISSEVPQNLSASRPQDRQFILSSKKLLLSDSGFYLCAGLQGAVYTEAFFGQGTRLTVV.

V and J are TRBV4-1 and TRBJ2-2, with TRBD2 matching over 7 bases. This CDR3 is 17 amino acids long. Trimming removed 4 bases from V and 3 bases from J; junction bases left unmatched: 11. Germline CDR1 MGHRA, CDR2 YSYEKL. The CDR3 loop is CASSREPPSGDTGELFF. DNA of the CDR3: TGCGCCAGCAGCCGCGAACCCCCTAGCGGTGACACCGGGGAGCTGTTTTTT.